At least ten counts were recorded for the clone carrying this T cell receptor (beta chain). TCRdb recomputed calls from the RT-PCR reads with MiXCR, one row per CDR3 protein. The sample carries roughly 41,000 distinct CDR3 sequences, roughly 30% recorded once. The data stem from a study of patients and donors after allogeneic stem cell transplantation. V dropped 7 bases and J dropped 0 bases, with 12 bases sitting between them. Per the germline V gene, CDR1 is ENHRY and CDR2 is SYGVKD. CDR3 length equals 14 residues. The sequenced material came from blood, either unsorted or a sorted T cell fraction (not recorded which). The sequence was obtained from a human donor who was either an allogeneic HSCT recipient or a stem cell or donor lymphocyte infusion donor (not recorded which). It is not recorded whose cells these are; they may come from a transplant donor. This rearrangement joins TRBV10-3 to TRBJ1-1; D may be TRBD1 (6 bases). The CDR3 coding sequence is TGTGCCATCAATACCGACAGGATGAACACTGAAGCTTTCTTT. Translation gives CAINTDRMNTEAFF.